A selection of T cell receptor beta chains follows, all from one sample in a study of read filtering for tumor transcriptome and immune sequencing. TCRdb re-called the reads through MiXCR, storing one row per CDR3 protein. In the table there are around 23,000 distinct CDR3 sequences, 22% of which are singletons. Sequencing used a population of CD138-negative cells sorted from bone marrow. Receptor source: a donor older than 35 with multiple myeloma. CDR3s include the opening cysteine and the closing phenylalanine or tryptophan. A D gene is named only where the DNA matches it firmly. Some rows mark clone size as missing; the rest say once, few, many or name a class of expanded clone.

TRBV14,TRBD1,.,TRBJ1-1,TGTGCCAGCAGCGCTTCGACAGGGGGCTTTAGTGAAGCTTTCTTT,CASSASTGGFSEAFF
TRBV2,.,few,TRBJ1-1,TGTGCCAGCAGTCGCCTGCCAGACACTGAAGCTTTCTTT,CASSRLPDTEAFF
TRBV20-1,.,many,TRBJ2-1,TGCAGTGCTAGAGTTCTCGCTGCTTCCTACAATGAGCAGTTCTTC,CSARVLAASYNEQFF
TRBV20-1,.,many,TRBJ2-6,TGCAGTGCTAGAGACCACAGGGATGGGGCCAACGTCCTGACTTTC,CSARDHRDGANVLTF
TRBV19,.,few,TRBJ1-5,TGTGCCAGTAGTACGCTGGCAGCCGAGGATCAGCCCCAGCATTTT,CASSTLAAEDQPQHF
TRBV19,.,.,TRBJ2-2,TGTGCCAGTTCGGGGTGGGGGGAGCTGTTTTTT,CASSGWGELFF
TRBV5-1,.,many,TRBJ2-2,TGCGCCAGCAGCTCTGCTATCTCCGGGGAGCTGTTTTTT,CASSSAISGELFF
TRBV7-3,TRBD2,.,TRBJ2-1,TGTGCCAGCAGCCCCAAGGGGACTAGCGGGGGGGCCTTTAAGAATGAGCAGTTCTTC,CASSPKGTSGGAFKNEQFF
TRBV28,.,many,TRBJ1-1,TGTGCCAGCAGGGCCGGACGGCTGAACACTGAAGCTTTCTTT,CASRAGRLNTEAFF
TRBV4-2,.,many,TRBJ1-6,TGTGCCAGCAGCCATCTCACGGGGGGAACTGGATCACCCCTCCACTTT,CASSHLTGGTGSPLHF
TRBV20-1,.,few,TRBJ2-2,TGCAGTGCTAGTGAAGCGAACACCGGGGAGCTGTTTTTT,CSASEANTGELFF
TRBV6-2/TRBV6-3,.,many,TRBJ2-1,TGTGCCAGCAGGGACTATAACAATGAGCAGTTCTTC,CASRDYNNEQFF
TRBV7-2,TRBD2,many,TRBJ2-1,TGTGCCAGCAGCCCACAATCCGGGACTACCAACAATGAGCAGTTCTTC,CASSPQSGTTNNEQFF
TRBV5-4,.,few,TRBJ2-2,TGTGCCAGCAGCTTTAACAGGGCGAACACCGGGGAGCTGTTTTTT,CASSFNRANTGELFF
TRBV12-3/TRBV12-4,.,medium-sized,TRBJ2-1,TGTGCCAGCAGTTTACGACAGGCCCTCTCCTACAATGAGCAGTTCTTC,CASSLRQALSYNEQFF
TRBV5-5,.,many,TRBJ2-6,TGTGCCAGCAGCTTGCCGCGCTCTGGGGCCAACGTCCTGACTTTC,CASSLPRSGANVLTF
TRBV3-1,.,many,TRBJ2-7,TGTGCCAGCAGCCAAGGCGGGAACGAGCAGTACTTC,CASSQGGNEQYF
TRBV25-1,.,many,TRBJ2-3,TGTGCCAGCGCCCGGGACGAGGGATGGGATACGCAGTATTTT,CASARDEGWDTQYF